Listed below are T cell receptor beta chains from one sample, sequenced in a study of T-cell memory formation after mild COVID-19. One entry per CDR3 protein, called by TCRdb with MiXCR from the 5' RACE reads. The sample has 92,000 or so distinct CDR3 sequences, around 16% seen once. The sequenced sample consisted of PBMCs or a T cell subset sorted from them (not recorded which). The receptors shown here come from a man aged 18 to 30 who had mild COVID-19 (a few samples of this study predate the infection). Cell type and time point are not known. Each CDR3 is given with its conserved first and last residue. The order of the fields is D gene, V gene, J gene, clone size, CDR3 DNA, CDR3 protein. The D gene is left open where the match is weak. The size entry is marked missing in some rows and otherwise reads once, few, many or a size class.

D gene: -; V gene: TRBV29-1; J gene: TRBJ2-1; clone size: -; CDR3 DNA: TGCAGCGTTGAGAGTAATACCAATGAGCAGTTCTTC; CDR3 protein: CSVESNTNEQFF
D gene: TRBD1; V gene: TRBV6-1; J gene: TRBJ2-5; clone size: -; CDR3 DNA: TGTGCCAGCAGTGAAGCGACAGGGGGCGCGGAGACCCAGTACTTC; CDR3 protein: CASSEATGGAETQYF
D gene: -; V gene: TRBV27; J gene: TRBJ2-1; clone size: -; CDR3 DNA: TGTGCCAGCAGTTTATCGAACGGTTTCAACTACAATGAGCAGTTCTTC; CDR3 protein: CASSLSNGFNYNEQFF
D gene: -; V gene: TRBV6-5; J gene: TRBJ1-1; clone size: few; CDR3 DNA: TGTGCCAGCAGTTACCTGGGTAAGAACACTGAAGCTTTCTTT; CDR3 protein: CASSYLGKNTEAFF
D gene: -; V gene: TRBV5-1; J gene: TRBJ1-3; clone size: many; CDR3 DNA: TGCGCCAGCAGCCCGTATTCGTCTGGAAACACCATATATTTT; CDR3 protein: CASSPYSSGNTIYF
D gene: -; V gene: TRBV7-3; J gene: TRBJ2-1; clone size: -; CDR3 DNA: TGTGCCAGCAGCTCCACAGGGTTGTCCTACAATGAGCAGTTCTTC; CDR3 protein: CASSSTGLSYNEQFF
D gene: TRBD1; V gene: TRBV18; J gene: TRBJ2-5; clone size: many; CDR3 DNA: TGTGCCAGCTCACCGGACAGGGGGCCGCATGGGACCCAGTACTTC; CDR3 protein: CASSPDRGPHGTQYF
D gene: -; V gene: TRBV20-1; J gene: TRBJ1-2; clone size: -; CDR3 DNA: TGCAGTGCTAGAGGGGTCTACCAAAACTATGGCTACACCTTC; CDR3 protein: CSARGVYQNYGYTF
D gene: TRBD1; V gene: TRBV27; J gene: TRBJ1-2; clone size: few; CDR3 DNA: TGTGCCAGCTCGACAGGGAACTATGGCTACACCTTC; CDR3 protein: CASSTGNYGYTF
D gene: TRBD1; V gene: TRBV6-2/TRBV6-3; J gene: TRBJ1-5; clone size: -; CDR3 DNA: TGTGCCAGCAGTTACTCCGGGACAGAAAATCAGCCCCAGCATTTT; CDR3 protein: CASSYSGTENQPQHF
D gene: -; V gene: TRBV5-8; J gene: TRBJ2-1; clone size: -; CDR3 DNA: TGTGCCAGCAGCTCCTTAACAACCGAGCACAATGAGCAGTTCTTC; CDR3 protein: CASSSLTTEHNEQFF
D gene: -; V gene: TRBV5-4; J gene: TRBJ2-3; clone size: few; CDR3 DNA: TGTGCCAGCAGCCGCGCACAGGTAACGACAGATACGCAGTATTTT; CDR3 protein: CASSRAQVTTDTQYF
D gene: -; V gene: TRBV19; J gene: TRBJ1-1; clone size: many; CDR3 DNA: TGTGCCAGTAGTAAAGCTTTCTTT; CDR3 protein: CASSKAFF
D gene: -; V gene: TRBV5-1; J gene: TRBJ1-5; clone size: -; CDR3 DNA: TGCGCCAGCAGCTTGGAGGGGAGGAGGCCCCAGCATTTT; CDR3 protein: CASSLEGRRPQHF
D gene: TRBD1; V gene: TRBV20-1; J gene: TRBJ1-2; clone size: -; CDR3 DNA: TGCAGTGCCCCCAGGGGGAACTATGGCTACACCTTC; CDR3 protein: CSAPRGNYGYTF
D gene: -; V gene: TRBV10-3; J gene: TRBJ2-5; clone size: few; CDR3 DNA: TGTGCCATCCCCCCCCCGGTGTTC; CDR3 protein: CAIPPPVF
D gene: TRBD2; V gene: TRBV20-1; J gene: TRBJ2-3; clone size: few; CDR3 DNA: TGCAGTGCTAGTGGTAGCGGGGGGGCCTATAGTACAGATACGCAGTATTTT; CDR3 protein: CSASGSGGAYSTDTQYF